Each of the 25 T cell receptor beta chains below was sequenced from the same sample in a study of T cells after yellow fever vaccination. TCRdb re-derived calls from the 5' RACE reads in MiXCR, one entry per CDR3 protein. Of under 250,000 distinct CDR3 sequences listed, about 3% are singletons. The specimen comprised CD4+ T cells sorted from PBMCs, sampled 10 days after the yellow fever booster vaccination. The receptors derive from a man between 18 and 29 years old who received the YFV17D yellow fever vaccine.

The table lists this clonotype with many counts. This chain connects TRBV6-2 or TRBV6-3 to TRBJ2-2; either TRBD1 or TRBD2 may supply D (5 bases each). Deletions cut 6 bases from V and 3 bases from J, with 14 bases between. Germline V gene sequence: CDR1 MNHEY, CDR2 SVGEGT. This CDR3 has 15 amino acids. CDR3 sequence reads: CASREPGTDTGELFF. The CDR3 DNA follows: TGTGCCAGCAGAGAGCCCGGGACGGACACCGGGGAGCTGTTTTTT.

There are a few counts of this clonotype. V gene TRBV4-3 combines with J gene TRBJ1-1; a weak D match, TRBD1 (6 bases). The V end lost 0 bases, the J end lost 5 bases, and 16 bases lay between the germline ends. CDR1 is LGHNA, CDR2 YSLEER, per germline. This CDR3 is built from 16 residues. This CDR3 is CASSQDLRQGRTEAFF. The CDR3 nucleotides read TGCGCCAGCAGCCAAGATCTTCGCCAGGGGAGGACTGAAGCTTTCTTT.

The sample holds a few counts of this clonotype. The rearrangement links TRBV24-1 to TRBJ2-1; 9 nucleotides line up with TRBD1. There are 15 residues in the CDR3. The ends lost 5 bases at V and 6 bases at J; junction bases unmatched: 7. Per germline, CDR1 KGHDR and CDR2 SFDVKD. The CDR3 DNA sequence: TGTGCCACCAGTGCAAGGGGACAGGGTGGCAATGAGCAGTTCTTC. This sequence encodes CATSARGQGGNEQFF.

This clonotype has a count of ten or more. The chain recombines TRBV11-1 with TRBJ2-5; D possibly uses TRBD1 or TRBD2 (6 bases each). This CDR3 region has 17 residues. Germline V CDR1 and CDR2: SGHAT, FQDESV (reference sequence). Trimming pared 4 bases from V and 4 bases from J, leaving 22 bases between. This CDR3 is CASSSPNGLATGETQYF. In DNA form, the CDR3 reads TGTGCCAGCAGCTCCCCCAACGGTCTAGCGACAGGAGAGACCCAGTACTTC.

This clonotype appeared many times. The chain is built from TRBV7-9 and TRBJ1-4; no reliable D call. Deletions cut 5 bases from V and 4 bases from J, with 11 bases between. Germline loops: CDR1 SEHNR, CDR2 FQNEAQ (reference sequence). The CDR3 spans 14 residues. For the CDR3, the DNA is TGTGCCAGCAGCCGGAGGGAACTTAATGAAAAACTGTTTTTT. Its protein product is CASSRRELNEKLFF.

The genes are TRBV7-3 and TRBJ1-1; D gene ambiguous. Germline CDR1 SGHTA, CDR2 FQGTGA. The CDR3 extends over 15 amino acids. Trimming shortened V by 2 bases and J by 1 base, and 11 bases separated the two germline ends. This CDR3 reads CASSLFGAGNTEAFF. The CDR3 DNA reads TGTGCCAGCAGCTTATTCGGCGCGGGGAACACTGAAGCTTTCTTT.

At least ten counts were recorded for this clonotype. The chain carries TRBV5-1 and TRBJ1-4; D might be TRBD1 (6 bases). Trimming stripped 0 bases from V and 3 bases from J, with 6 bases between. The CDR3 runs to 14 residues. Germline loops: CDR1 SGHRS, CDR2 YFSETQ. CDR3 DNA sequence: TGCGCCAGCAGCTTGGGGACAGCTAATGAAAAACTGTTTTTT. Translated: CASSLGTANEKLFF.

This clonotype was found many times. The chain couples TRBV11-1 to TRBJ1-3, with a possible D match to TRBD1 (6 bases). Trimming cost V 2 bases and J 4 bases, with 9 bases left between them. Germline V gene sequence: CDR1 SGHAT, CDR2 FQDESV (reference sequence). This CDR3 is 14 amino acids long. CDR3 sequence: CASSLSGDGNTIYF. CDR3 in DNA: TGTGCCAGCAGCTTATCAGGGGACGGAAACACCATATATTTT.

This clonotype has ten or more counts. The rearrangement uses TRBV19 and TRBJ1-2, with D possibly TRBD1 on 5 matching bases. Between the trimmed V and J ends, which lost 5 bases and 5 bases, there was a span of 15 bases. The V gene's germline CDR1 is LNHDA and CDR2 SQIVND (reference sequence). The CDR3 is made up of 14 amino acids. The CDR3 bases are TGTGCCAGTAGTCCCGACAGCCGGGGGTATGGCTACACCTTC. This gives the protein CASSPDSRGYGYTF.

The chain combines TRBV10-3 with TRBJ2-1; maybe TRBD2 (6 bases). Trimming stripped 7 bases from V and 6 bases from J, with 10 bases between. CDR3 length equals 12 residues. CDR1 is ENHRY and CDR2 is SYGVKD in the germline V gene. In DNA, the CDR3 is TGTGCCATCATGGCGGGGCCCAATGAGCAGTTCTTC. This codes for CAIMAGPNEQFF.

This clonotype was seen many times. The CDR3 is CASSLVGSPLHF. CDR3 sequence (DNA): TGTGCCAGCAGCTTAGTGGGGTCACCCCTCCACTTT. The rearrangement joins TRBV7-2 to TRBJ1-6; D unresolved. The CDR3 sequence is 12 residues long. Germline CDR1 is SGHTA and CDR2 is FQGNSA. Deletions cut 1 base from V and 10 bases from J, with 5 bases between.

The genes are TRBV5-1 and TRBJ2-1; 7 nucleotides line up with TRBD2. The CDR3 spans 15 residues. Germline CDR1 is SGHRS and CDR2 is YFSETQ. J was trimmed by 8 bases and V by 0 bases; bases with no gene match: 8. The CDR3 DNA reads as TGCGCCAGCAGCTTGGTCGCGGGTGCGGGGGATGAGCAGTTCTTC. This gives the protein CASSLVAGAGDEQFF.

This clonotype was seen ten or more times. DNA for the CDR3: TGTGCCAGCAGCCCCCGCGGGGCAGATAATTCACCCCTCCACTTT. This codes for CASSPRGADNSPLHF. The chain is built from TRBV9 and TRBJ1-6, with D perhaps matching TRBD1 (5 bases). CDR1 and CDR2 (germline): SGDLS, YYNGEE. V was cut by 4 bases and J by 5 bases, with 13 bases left in between. This CDR3 has 15 amino acids.

This clonotype was seen many times. The V and J genes are TRBV20-1 and TRBJ2-5; D not certain. Trimming cost V 3 bases and J 3 bases, with 2 bases left between them. From germline, CDR1 is DFQATT and CDR2 SNEGSKA (reference sequence). The CDR3 length is 10 residues. The CDR3 coding sequence is TGCAGTGCTAGTGAAGAGACCCAGTACTTC. This codes for CSASEETQYF.

This clonotype was counted between two and nine times. This rearrangement joins TRBV7-2 to TRBJ1-6; D ambiguous. The CDR3 has 16 residues. The ends were cut back, 1 base at V and 5 bases at J, with 12 bases in the middle. CDR1 and CDR2 (germline): SGHTA, FQGNSA. CDR3 amino acids: CASSLEEGAHNSPLHF. CDR3 sequence (DNA): TGTGCCAGCAGCTTAGAGGAGGGTGCGCATAATTCACCCCTCCACTTT.

This clonotype was counted only a few times. The V and J genes are TRBV7-2 and TRBJ1-5; D call uncertain. The CDR3 has 13 amino acids. The V end was cut by 5 bases, the J end by 4 bases, with 9 bases between. Germline V gene lookup returns CDR1 SGHTA and CDR2 FQGNSA. As DNA, the CDR3 is TGTGCCAGCAGCCGAAGCTCAAATCAGCCCCAGCATTTT. Its protein is CASSRSSNQPQHF.

This chain links TRBV10-1 with TRBJ1-1; D not certain. Trimming removed 9 bases at V and 4 bases at J, with 15 bases between. The CDR3 length is 13 residues. Germline V gene sequence: CDR1 WNHNN, CDR2 SYGVQD (reference sequence). CDR3 coding DNA: TGCGCCAGACCCCGGGAGGGCCCCACTGAAGCTTTCTTT. This encodes CARPREGPTEAFF.

This clonotype was counted a few times. The J gene is TRBJ2-3, the V gene TRBV29-1, with D uncertain. Germline assignment: CDR1 SQVTM and CDR2 ANQGSEA. CDR3 length equals 14 residues. Trimming pared 3 bases from V and 4 bases from J, leaving 14 bases between. CDR3 residues: CSVDRKLIADTQYF. The CDR3 nucleotides are TGCAGCGTTGATCGAAAGTTAATCGCAGATACGCAGTATTTT.

This clonotype was counted ten times or more. The gene calls are TRBV20-1 and TRBJ2-2; TRBD2 aligns across 11 bases. CDR1 is DFQATT and CDR2 is SNEGSKA in the germline V gene (reference sequence). CDR3 length equals 14 residues. The CDR3 coding sequence is TGCAAACACCGACTAGCGGGAAACACCGGGGAGCTGTTTTTT. Residues: CKHRLAGNTGELFF.

This clonotype has a count of ten or more. J is TRBJ2-5 and V is TRBV27, with D hard to call. The CDR3 runs to 12 residues. Trimming took 6 bases from V and 5 from J, leaving 10 bases between them. Germline V gene data show CDR1 as MNHEY and CDR2 as SMNVEV (reference sequence). CDR3 protein: CASRGLLETQYF. Here the CDR3 DNA reads TGTGCCAGCAGGGGCCTCTTGGAGACCCAGTACTTC.

This clonotype was detected a few times. The chain employs TRBV20-1 and TRBJ1-3, with D possibly matching TRBD1 (5 bases). The germline gives CDR1 DFQATT, CDR2 SNEGSKA (reference sequence). The CDR3 is 13 amino acids. Trimming shortened V by 6 bases and J by 0 bases, and 9 bases separated the two germline ends. The CDR3 is CSAWGSSGNTIYF. In nucleotides, the CDR3 is TGCAGTGCCTGGGGGAGCTCTGGAAACACCATATATTTT.

This clonotype came up a few times. The chain recombines TRBV20-1 with TRBJ1-2; 7 bases are shared with TRBD1. The CDR3 is 14 amino acids. Germline lookup yields CDR1 DFQATT and CDR2 SNEGSKA (reference sequence). With 6 bases clipped from V and 6 bases from J, the junction kept 13 bases outside the gene matches. The CDR3 region has the DNA TGCAGTGCCCAGGGCATAGGGGGCGAGGATGGCTACACCTTC. It specifies CSAQGIGGEDGYTF.

The genes are TRBV6-6 and TRBJ2-2; no clear D gene. Germline CDR1 is MNHNY and CDR2 is SVGAGI (reference sequence). The ends were cut back, 7 bases at V and 0 bases at J, with 12 bases in the middle. This CDR3 has 15 amino acids. DNA for the CDR3: TGTGCCAGCATTAACAGTAACTCGAACACCGGGGAGCTGTTTTTT. Amino acids: CASINSNSNTGELFF.

The gene calls are TRBV10-3 and TRBJ1-6; maybe TRBD1 (5 bases). The CDR3 runs 15 residues. Germline CDR1 and CDR2: ENHRY and SYGVKD. V was shortened by 2 bases and J by 7 bases, with 12 bases between the two germline ends. The CDR3 DNA is TGTGCCATCAGTGAGGTGGGGGGAAAAAATTCACCCCTCCACTTT. Protein sequence: CAISEVGGKNSPLHF.

This clonotype appeared many times. V is TRBV6-4 and J is TRBJ2-2; a weak D match, TRBD1 (5 bases). The CDR3 consists of 15 residues. Germline lookup yields CDR1 MRHNA and CDR2 SNTAGT. Trimming left V 5 bases short and J 2 bases short, with 12 bases between. The CDR3 loop is CASSLGHLNTGELFF. The CDR3 DNA reads as TGTGCCAGCAGTCTCGGACATCTTAACACCGGGGAGCTGTTTTTT.